This TCR beta chain comes out of a study of blood T cells in healthy people across ages. A second PCR, run for roughly 7 to 11 cycles, used a sample-barcoded 5' primer plus a J-beta primer mix. Carrying 12 random nucleotides, a template-switch adaptor labeled each individual cDNA molecule. Each sample yielded at least 2.5 million CDR3-containing paired-end reads. TCRdb redid the calling of the 5' RACE reads with MiXCR, one entry per CDR3 protein. The top ten hold about 12% of the sample, which has around 1,100,000 distinct CDR3 sequences, roughly two fifths seen once. V lost 1 base and J 3 bases, leaving 13 bases between the germline ends. The CDR3 has 15 amino acids. The V gene's germline CDR1 is MGHRA and CDR2 YSYEKL.

Input material: blood. This rearrangement joins TRBV4-1 to TRBJ2-7; D might be TRBD2 (6 bases). The sequence derives from a man aged 18 to 29 in good health. The CDR3 protein is CASSQVRGGSYEQYF. CDR3 sequence (DNA): TGCGCCAGCAGCCAAGTGCGTGGGGGGAGCTACGAGCAGTACTTC.